The sequence of this T cell receptor (beta chain) was determined in a study of blood T cells in healthy people across ages (dated by TCRdb to 2015 to 2017). Regarding the research as a whole: In model experiments, roughly one uniquely barcoded TCR beta cDNA molecule per two T cells was captured by template switching. Age-related changes in TCR beta repertoire diversity were measured in the study by deep sequencing normalized with unique cDNA molecular identifiers. The donors were split into four age groups: young (average around 15 years), middle-aged (roughly 39), aged (about 62) and long-lived (under 90). To avoid experimental bias, donors of different ages were spread randomly across the sequencing lanes. Using the same blood draw, the study looked at two additional independent replicas of 1 million unique cDNA reads for two donors, one aged 18 to 30 and the other aged 80 or older.

The approximately 40 donors, aged roughly 6 to 95 years, were systemically healthy Caucasian individuals from Russia. Ten milliliters of peripheral blood were drawn from each donor into EDTA-treated Vacutainer tubes. Ficoll-Paque density-gradient centrifugation was used to isolate PBMCs, with at least 6 million per sample. Trizol reagent was used to extract total RNA from the PBMCs, yielding at least 5 micrograms per sample. The percentages of naive CD45RAhigh/CD27high T cells were determined by flow cytometry on a PBMC aliquot from every donor. Study-wide conclusions, independent of this receptor: There was a strong correlation between observed TCR beta diversity and the percentage of naive T cells measured by flow cytometry. Because profiling used bulk unsorted PBMCs, naive and antigen-experienced compartments could not be compared conclusively. The long-lived group showed more naive CD4+ T cells, fewer expanded clones and increased TCR diversity than the aged group, suggesting age selection. Observed TCR beta diversity per million T cells fell roughly linearly with age, and a significant reduction was already apparent by age roughly 41. The CMV infection status of donors was not known, potentially confounding age-related changes in expanded clonotypes. Estimates of total diversity from one million sequenced T cells were regarded as lower bounds and underestimates.

Spanning cysteine to phenylalanine, the CDR3 consists of 15 amino acids. Of the read, only the CDR3 DNA is kept; its 45 bases are in frame from base 1. V is clipped by 0 bases and J by 8 bases, and the sequence between their germline boundaries is 13 bases long. CDR1 and CDR2, per the germline V gene, are KGHSH and LQKENI. To prepare the library, 5' RACE was applied. The listed sequencing device is Illumina HiSeq 2500. A second roughly 6 to 11 cycle PCR used a sample-barcoded 5' primer and a J-beta primer mix. Each TCR beta cDNA molecule received a unique molecular identifier from a template-switch 5' adaptor carrying 12 random nucleotides. At least 2.5 million CDR3-containing paired-end reads were obtained from each sample. All of the RNA was converted into first-strand cDNA using the Mint cDNA synthesis kit, with a TRBC-specific oligonucleotide serving as the primer. After uracil-DNA glycosylase treatment, a first 18-cycle PCR used universal primers M1SS and BC2_uni_R on all cDNA. For the original study's pipeline: Normalization of each sample was performed by random selection of 1 million high-quality reads, each carrying a distinct molecular identifier. Instead of being binned into consensus sequences, reads that shared molecular identifiers were thrown out. MiTCR, with a Q25 quality threshold and the strictest error-elimination algorithm, was used for CDR3 identification, clonotype clustering and error correction. A nonparametric unseen species model with Euler transformation was used to estimate a lower bound on total TCR beta diversity. TCRdb reran the public reads through fastp at Q25 and MiXCR, keeping productive beta chains. All rows with the same CDR3 protein become a single entry with the most common DNA and genes. These V and J calls originate from TCRdb's pipeline instead of the authors' own analysis. Recorded for this sample are about 730,000 distinct CDR3 sequences; about 40% of them occurred a single time. Around a fifth of the sample rests with the top ten.

In the case of this clonotype: There is no known antigen for this receptor. It has no much larger one-base neighbor in the sample; base qualities were not kept.

The sequenced sample consisted of blood. This receptor chain uses TRBV18 and TRBJ1-4; perhaps TRBD1 is the D gene, with 5 bases matching. The origin of this receptor is a woman aged 60 to 75 in good health. The CDR3 corresponds to CASSPPGQATEKLFF. The DNA is as follows: TGTGCCAGCTCACCACCGGGGCAGGCAACGGAAAAACTGTTTTTT.